The 30 T cell receptor beta chains given below trace back to one sample, sequenced in a study of human T cells and chemical hapten exposure. Noted time point: patch test 3, about 24 weeks after DPC sensitization. The treatment was: therapeutic diphenylcyclopropenone sensitization with weekly scalp DPC. MiXCR, applied by TCRdb to the RACE reads, yields one record per CDR3 protein. The data contain more than 150,000 distinct CDR3 sequences, more than 20% of them singletons. The material was whole blood, obtained in connection with sensitization to the hapten diphenylcyclopropenone (DPC). Receptors originate from a woman aged 40 to 49 with alopecia areata. Some clones in this sample may be carry-over from other donors' samples.

J is TRBJ2-7 and V is TRBV7-2; D ambiguous. Germline V gene lookup returns CDR1 SGHTA and CDR2 FQGNSA. Trimming removed 2 bases from V and 5 bases from J, with 10 bases in between. The CDR3 has 13 amino acids. The CDR3 region is CASSLPSIHEQYF. In DNA, the CDR3 is TGTGCCAGCAGCTTACCTTCAATCCACGAGCAGTACTTC.

The V and J genes are TRBV6-5 and TRBJ1-1; D remains unclear. Trimming took off 8 bases at V and 7 bases at J, with 17 bases between the two ends. The CDR3 is 13 amino acids. CDR1 is MNHEY, CDR2 SVGAGI, per germline. The CDR3 sequence: CASPPGVSGEAFF. The DNA for the CDR3 is TGTGCCAGCCCCCCGGGAGTTAGCGGTGAAGCTTTCTTT.

There are many counts of this clonotype. The chain joins TRBV2 to TRBJ2-7; the match to TRBD2 covers 13 bases. This CDR3 is 16 amino acids long. V shed 4 bases, J shed 4 bases, and the junction held 7 bases outside the gene matches. Per germline, CDR1 SNHLY and CDR2 FYNNEI. CDR3 in amino acids: CASSGGLAGAGYEQYF. In DNA form, the CDR3 reads TGTGCCAGCAGTGGAGGACTAGCGGGAGCGGGGTACGAGCAGTACTTC.

This clonotype was seen a handful of times. The V gene is TRBV7-9, the J gene TRBJ2-3; TRBD1 agrees at 12 bases. The V and J ends lost 5 bases and 6 bases, in that order; junction bases with no gene match: 6. CDR1 is SEHNR, CDR2 FQNEAQ, per germline (reference sequence). This CDR3 contains 15 residues. CDR3 residues: CASSRGQGAADTQYF. CDR3 bases: TGTGCCAGCAGCAGGGGACAGGGGGCGGCGGATACGCAGTATTTT.

The chain is built from TRBV20-1 and TRBJ1-5; D call uncertain. CDR3 length: 14 amino acids. Deletions cut 3 bases from V and 1 base from J, with 10 bases between. In germline, CDR1 is DFQATT, CDR2 SNEGSKA (reference sequence). CDR3 in amino acids: CSASRTESNQPQHF. For the CDR3, the DNA is TGCAGTGCTAGCCGGACGGAGAGCAATCAGCCCCAGCATTTT.

V is TRBV12-3 or TRBV12-4 and J is TRBJ1-1; D is uncertain. V was shortened by 6 bases and J by 1 base, with 9 bases between the two germline ends. The CDR3 is 13 residues long. The CDR3 here is CASRPSGNTEAFF. In nucleotides, the CDR3 is TGTGCCAGCAGACCCTCGGGGAACACTGAAGCTTTCTTT.

The chain is built from TRBV7-9 and TRBJ2-7, with 10 bases fitting TRBD1. This CDR3 is built from 19 residues. J gave up 5 bases and V 1 base, and 17 bases lay outside the gene matches. Per germline, CDR1 SEHNR and CDR2 FQNEAQ (reference sequence). The CDR3 spells CASSLEPRQGAANLDEQYF. DNA for the CDR3: TGTGCCAGCAGCTTAGAACCCAGACAGGGGGCGGCCAATCTGGACGAGCAGTACTTC.

This clonotype was observed a handful of times. CDR3 sequence: CASSDDRASYNEQFF. DNA of the CDR3: TGTGCCAGCAGCGACGACAGGGCCTCCTACAATGAGCAGTTCTTC. The chain employs TRBV5-4 and TRBJ2-1; 7 bases are a match to TRBD1. CDR1 is SGHNT, CDR2 YYREEE, per germline (reference sequence). The CDR3 runs to 15 residues. Losses at the gene ends were 4 bases for V and 0 bases for J; bases not matched to a gene: 4.

This clonotype was seen a handful of times. The chain joins TRBV7-9 to TRBJ2-1, with D unclear. From germline, CDR1 is SEHNR and CDR2 FQNEAQ (reference sequence). The V end lost 1 base, the J end lost 9 bases, and 1 base lay between the germline ends. CDR3 length: 10 amino acids. Here the CDR3 reads CASSLGEQFF. Written as DNA, the CDR3 is TGTGCCAGCAGCTTAGGTGAGCAGTTCTTC.

The chain couples TRBV12-3 or TRBV12-4 to TRBJ2-7; 9 nucleotides line up with TRBD1. There are 14 residues in the CDR3. The junction had 7 bases not matched to a gene; V was cut back by 10 bases and J by 0 bases. The CDR3, as DNA: TGTGCCACCAAAACAGGGGGCAGCTCCTACGAGCAGTACTTC. Amino acid sequence: CATKTGGSSYEQYF.

The rearrangement uses TRBV10-3 and TRBJ1-1; 11 bases match TRBD1. Per germline, CDR1 ENHRY and CDR2 SYGVKD. The length of the CDR3 is 15 residues. J was trimmed by 3 bases and V by 4 bases; bases with no gene match: 4. Here the CDR3 reads CAISGTGGRYTEAFF. CDR3 DNA: TGTGCCATCAGTGGGACAGGGGGCCGGTACACTGAAGCTTTCTTT.

Ten or more counts support this clonotype. This chain uses TRBV28 with TRBJ2-1, with D possibly being TRBD2 (5 bases). The CDR3 is made up of 15 amino acids. Looked up from germline, CDR1 is MDHEN and CDR2 is SYDVKM. Trimming pared 5 bases from V and 3 bases from J, leaving 14 bases between. In DNA, the CDR3 is TGTGCCAGCAGTATGGATAGCGCACGCTACAATGAGCAGTTCTTC. Its protein product is CASSMDSARYNEQFF.

This clonotype has more than one count but fewer than ten. The chain uses TRBV7-2 and TRBJ1-5; D may be TRBD1 (6 bases). The CDR3 sequence is 16 residues long. The V end lost 5 bases, the J end lost 3 bases, and 17 bases lay between the germline ends. CDR1 SGHTA and CDR2 FQGNSA come from the germline V gene. CDR3 region: CASSPGQWQDNQPQHF. The CDR3 DNA sequence: TGTGCCAGCAGCCCCGGACAGTGGCAAGACAATCAGCCCCAGCATTTT.

This clonotype appeared a few times. V and J are TRBV9 and TRBJ1-5; no clear D gene. The CDR3 has 13 residues. CDR1 is SGDLS and CDR2 is YYNGEE in the germline V gene. Trimming removed 0 bases at V and 1 base at J, with 2 bases between. The chain's CDR3 is CASSVASNQPQHF. The CDR3 DNA is TGTGCCAGCAGCGTAGCCAGCAATCAGCCCCAGCATTTT.

The CDR3, as DNA: TGCAGTGCTAGAAGCCAGGGGAGGCATGAGCAGTTCTTC. Amino acid sequence: CSARSQGRHEQFF. This chain links TRBV20-1 with TRBJ2-1, with D possibly being TRBD1 or TRBD2 (6 bases each). In germline, CDR1 is DFQATT, CDR2 SNEGSKA (reference sequence). There are 13 residues in the CDR3. Trimming took 2 bases from V and 8 from J, leaving 13 bases between them.

A few counts support this clonotype. The V call is TRBV29-1, the J call TRBJ1-6; D uncertain. The CDR3 extends over 13 amino acids. The germline CDR1 and CDR2 sequences are SQVTM and ANQGSEA. V lost 7 bases to trimming and J lost 9 bases, with 16 bases between them. The CDR3, as DNA: TGCAGCGGTCGACCGTCCGGAGTTTCACCCCTCCACTTT. This sequence encodes CSGRPSGVSPLHF.

This clonotype was seen only a few times. The chain joins TRBV15 to TRBJ2-5, with 7 bases fitting TRBD2. CDR3 size: 16 residues. Germline V gives CDR1 LNHNV, CDR2 YYDKDF (reference sequence). The ends lost 5 bases at V and 2 bases at J; junction bases unmatched: 11. The CDR3 sequence: CATSGLGGSIQETQYF. The DNA of the CDR3 is TGTGCCACCAGCGGACTAGGAGGTTCGATACAAGAGACCCAGTACTTC.

This rearrangement joins TRBV9 to TRBJ2-3; possibly TRBD2 for D (6 bases). V was pared by 0 bases and J by 4 bases, with 9 bases between. Germline V gene sequence: CDR1 SGDLS, CDR2 YYNGEE. This CDR3 has 14 amino acids. CDR3 sequence (DNA): TGTGCCAGCAGCGTAGCGGGAGTTTCAGATACGCAGTATTTT. The encoded protein is CASSVAGVSDTQYF.

The gene calls are TRBV7-8 and TRBJ2-1; maybe TRBD1 (6 bases). The CDR3 length is 15 residues. The V end lost 3 bases, the J end lost 8 bases, and 17 bases lay between the germline ends. Germline loops: CDR1 SGHVS, CDR2 FQNEAQ. CDR3 nucleotide sequence: TGTGCCAGCAGCTTGTCAACCCAGGGGATCGATGAGCAGTTCTTC. Protein product: CASSLSTQGIDEQFF.

J is TRBJ1-5 and V is TRBV28; TRBD1 matches at 7 bases. The germline CDR1 and CDR2 sequences are MDHEN and SYDVKM. The CDR3 has 14 amino acids. V was pared by 5 bases and J by 7 bases, with 8 bases of the junction left unmatched. The CDR3 loop reads CASSPEPGGQPQHF. DNA for the CDR3: TGTGCCAGCAGTCCGGAACCAGGGGGGCAGCCCCAGCATTTT.

J is TRBJ2-3 and V is TRBV5-1; D is unresolved. Germline CDR1 SGHRS, CDR2 YFSETQ. The CDR3 length is 14 residues. V lost 4 bases and J 2 bases, leaving 11 bases between the germline ends. CDR3 nucleotides: TGCGCCAGCAGCCCCCGACCCGACACAGATACGCAGTATTTT. Encoded protein: CASSPRPDTDTQYF.

This clonotype was recorded at least ten times. This chain connects TRBV5-1 to TRBJ2-5, with TRBD1 matching over 8 bases. CDR3 length equals 15 residues. V was pared by 0 bases and J by 2 bases, with 3 bases of the junction left unmatched. Looked up from germline, CDR1 is SGHRS and CDR2 is YFSETQ. CDR3 in amino acids: CASSLGQGPQETQYF. The CDR3 DNA reads as TGCGCCAGCAGCTTGGGACAGGGGCCTCAAGAGACCCAGTACTTC.

This sequence joins TRBV6-6 and TRBJ2-1, with no clear D. V was trimmed by 7 bases and J by 2 bases, leaving 9 bases between them. The CDR3 runs 13 residues. Germline loops: CDR1 MNHNY, CDR2 SVGAGI (reference sequence). The DNA of the CDR3 is TGTGCCAGCATGTCCGGGCCCTACAATGAGCAGTTCTTC. It translates to CASMSGPYNEQFF.

This chain uses TRBV7-9 with TRBJ2-7, with 9 bases lining up with TRBD1. CDR1 is SEHNR and CDR2 is FQNEAQ in the germline V gene (reference sequence). This CDR3 has 15 amino acids. Unmatched junction bases numbered 8, after V lost 5 bases and J lost 3 bases. CDR3 sequence: CASSIRRDRDYEQYF. The CDR3 nucleotides read TGTGCCAGCAGCATCCGCCGGGACAGGGACTACGAGCAGTACTTC.

This clonotype was counted only a few times. This chain uses TRBV12-3 or TRBV12-4 with TRBJ2-7, with D perhaps TRBD1 (6 bases). The CDR3 has 12 amino acids. The V end lost 6 bases, the J end lost 2 bases, and 8 bases lay between the germline ends. Here the CDR3 reads CASSRDTYEQYF. CDR3 in DNA: TGTGCCAGCAGCCGGGACACCTACGAGCAGTACTTC.

V gene TRBV7-9 combines with J gene TRBJ2-6; maybe TRBD1 (5 bases). Germline lookup yields CDR1 SEHNR and CDR2 FQNEAQ (reference sequence). The CDR3 is 16 residues long. Trimming left V 0 bases short and J 2 bases short, with 8 bases between. CDR3 protein: CASSLAAGPGANVLTF. CDR3 DNA: TGTGCCAGCAGCTTAGCGGCAGGGCCTGGGGCCAACGTCCTGACTTTC.

The chain joins TRBV4-1 to TRBJ1-4; D is unresolved. Germline CDR1 is MGHRA and CDR2 is YSYEKL. The V end was cut by 1 base, the J end by 0 bases, with 9 bases between. The CDR3 totals 16 residues. The CDR3 nucleotides read TGCGCCAGCAGCCAAGTTCATCCCTCAACTAATGAAAAACTGTTTTTT. Encoded protein: CASSQVHPSTNEKLFF.

This clonotype was observed a handful of times. The chain has TRBV7-9 and TRBJ2-7; 8 positions agree with TRBD2. Germline CDR1 SEHNR, CDR2 FQNEAQ (reference sequence). The V segment lost 8 bases and the J segment 2 bases; nucleotides outside the gene matches: 8. This CDR3 is built from 14 residues. The CDR3 nucleotides read TGTGCCAGCTCACGGGGGGGACTTACCTACGAGCAGTACTTC. This translates into CASSRGGLTYEQYF.

The chain couples TRBV6-2 or TRBV6-3 to TRBJ1-2; the D gene is possibly TRBD1 (6 bases). Germline V lookup: CDR1 MNHEY, CDR2 SVGEGT. There are 19 residues in the CDR3. The V end lost 0 bases, the J end lost 2 bases, and 22 bases lay between the germline ends. The CDR3 DNA is TGTGCCAGCAGTTACTCGACCCTCTTCATTGACAGGCCCAACTATGGCTACACCTTC. It codes for CASSYSTLFIDRPNYGYTF.

This clonotype was counted only a few times. Written as DNA, the CDR3 is TGTGCCAGCTGCACGTCGGCTGGGGCCAACGTCCTGACTTTC. Protein: CASCTSAGANVLTF. V is TRBV25-1 and J is TRBJ2-6; D is unresolved. The germline V gene encodes CDR1 MGHDK and CDR2 SYGVNS. The CDR3 loop spans 14 amino acids. Deletions cut 8 bases from V and 2 bases from J, with 10 bases between.